The 19 T cell receptor beta chains presented below share a single source sample, sequenced in a study of blood T cells in healthy people across ages. Then a second PCR, running roughly 7 to 11 cycles, was carried out with a sample-barcoded 5' primer and a J-beta primer mix. TCRdb reanalysed the 5' RACE reads using MiXCR and keeps one entry per CDR3 protein. The data hold hundreds of thousands of distinct CDR3 sequences, with approximately 25% observed a single time. These data were likewise used in another study, on T cells of mothers and their children.

The sequencing input was blood. The receptors shown here come from a boy aged 5 to 17 in good health.

The rearrangement uses TRBV6-6 and TRBJ2-7; D is uncertain. Germline assignment: CDR1 MNHNY and CDR2 SVGAGI (reference sequence). Trimming removed 4 bases from V and 5 bases from J, with 12 bases in between. This CDR3 is built from 13 residues. CDR3 loop: CASSWLLGDEQYF. The CDR3 DNA reads as TGTGCCAGCAGTTGGCTCCTTGGCGACGAGCAGTACTTC.

The DNA for the CDR3 is TGTGCCAGCAGCCAAGATGCTCGGAAACTAGCGGGGCCCCAAGAGACCCAGTACTTC. It encodes CASSQDARKLAGPQETQYF. V usage is TRBV4-2 and J usage is TRBJ2-5, with 10 bases lining up with TRBD2. CDR1 and CDR2 (germline): LGHNA, YNFKEQ. With V trimmed by 0 bases and J by 1 base, 11 bases remained unmatched. The CDR3 sequence is 19 residues long.

The chain links TRBV4-1 to TRBJ1-2; 8 bases agree with TRBD1. CDR1 is MGHRA and CDR2 is YSYEKL in the germline V gene. There are 16 residues in the CDR3. Trimming at V came to 6 bases and at J to 1 base, leaving 10 bases not matched to a gene. The CDR3: CASRPITGGINYGYTF. The CDR3 DNA sequence: TGCGCCAGCAGACCCATTACAGGGGGGATTAACTATGGCTACACCTTC.

This clonotype was recorded a few times. CDR3 loop: CASSYSSSGYQETQYF. The CDR3 coding sequence is TGTGCCAGCAGTTACTCGTCTAGCGGATACCAAGAGACCCAGTACTTC. The chain links TRBV6-2 or TRBV6-3 to TRBJ2-5; 7 nucleotides match TRBD2. Germline V gene data show CDR1 as MNHEY and CDR2 as SVGEGT. The junction had 4 bases not matched to a gene; V was cut back by 0 bases and J by 0 bases. The CDR3 length is 16 residues.

This clonotype was seen at least ten times. The chain recombines TRBV3-1 with TRBJ2-7, with TRBD2 matching over 8 bases. Trimming took 0 bases from V and 2 from J; bases not matched to a gene: 6. The CDR3 runs to 16 residues. Germline V lookup: CDR1 LGHDT, CDR2 YNNKEL (reference sequence). Written as DNA, the CDR3 is TGTGCCAGCAGCCAAGATCCGGCGGGAGGAACCTACGAGCAGTACTTC. Translation gives CASSQDPAGGTYEQYF.

The rearrangement joins TRBV29-1 to TRBJ1-3, with D perhaps TRBD1 (5 bases). Trimming stripped 5 bases from V and 0 bases from J, with 8 bases between. Germline V lookup: CDR1 SQVTM, CDR2 ANQGSEA. The CDR3 is 13 residues long. In nucleotides, the CDR3 is TGCAGCGTTCAAACAGGCTCTGGAAACACCATATATTTT. It is translated as CSVQTGSGNTIYF.

The genes are TRBV7-9 and TRBJ2-7, with no clear D. The CDR3 extends over 14 amino acids. Looked up from germline, CDR1 is SEHNR and CDR2 is FQNEAQ (reference sequence). V lost 3 bases to trimming and J lost 3 bases, with 12 bases between them. Here the CDR3 DNA reads TGTGCCAGCAGCTTGAGTCCGGCAGACTACGAGCAGTACTTC. This sequence encodes CASSLSPADYEQYF.

V is TRBV27 and J is TRBJ2-7, with D tentatively TRBD1 (6 bases). The CDR3 runs to 14 residues. CDR1 MNHEY and CDR2 SMNVEV come from the germline V gene (reference sequence). V shed 4 bases and J shed 4 bases, with 14 bases lying between them. Here the CDR3 reads CASSYRAGSYEQYF. CDR3 sequence (DNA): TGTGCCAGCAGTTACAGGGCGGGCTCTTACGAGCAGTACTTC.

V gene TRBV20-1 combines with J gene TRBJ1-3; 7 bases map to TRBD1. The CDR3 totals 14 residues. Germline CDR1 DFQATT, CDR2 SNEGSKA (reference sequence). V was clipped by 0 bases and J by 4 bases; unmatched bases: 3. The CDR3 here is CSARETGMGNTIYF. DNA of the CDR3: TGCAGTGCTAGAGAGACAGGGATGGGAAACACCATATATTTT.

This clonotype was counted a few times. The chain uses TRBV11-3 and TRBJ2-5; D possibly uses TRBD1 or TRBD2 (5 bases each). The last part of the DNA fits TRBJ2-1 better; the J call may be wrong. CDR3 size: 13 residues. Per germline, CDR1 SGHNT and CDR2 YENEEA. DNA of the CDR3: TGTGCCAGCAGCTCGGGGCCCCACAATGAGCAGTTCTTC. As protein: CASSSGPHNEQFF.

This clonotype was counted a few times. This chain uses TRBV5-1 with TRBJ2-5; 9 nucleotides agree with TRBD1. This CDR3 region has 12 residues. Germline V gene sequence: CDR1 SGHRS, CDR2 YFSETQ. Losses at the gene ends were 7 bases for V and 5 bases for J; bases not matched to a gene: 3. CDR3: CASGQGIETQYF. In nucleotides, the CDR3 is TGCGCCAGCGGACAGGGGATTGAGACCCAGTACTTC.

This clonotype has just a few counts. The chain links TRBV6-5 to TRBJ2-5; no definite D call. This CDR3 comprises 12 residues. Germline V gives CDR1 MNHEY, CDR2 SVGAGI. V was clipped by 5 bases and J by 7 bases, with 11 bases between them. Here the CDR3 reads CASSRDKGTQYF. The CDR3 nucleotides are TGTGCCAGCAGTCGTGACAAGGGGACCCAGTACTTC.

The V and J genes are TRBV7-2 and TRBJ1-1, with D hard to call. Germline V gene sequence: CDR1 SGHTA, CDR2 FQGNSA. There are 14 residues in the CDR3. V was cut by 4 bases and J by 4 bases, with 13 bases left in between. In DNA, the CDR3 is TGTGCCAGCAGCTCCGTCGATGGACTCACTGAAGCTTTCTTT. Encoded protein: CASSSVDGLTEAFF.

The table lists this clonotype with a few counts. The chain recombines TRBV15 with TRBJ2-4; TRBD2 aligns across 8 bases. Germline V lookup: CDR1 LNHNV, CDR2 YYDKDF (reference sequence). Trimming took 0 bases from V and 0 from J; bases not matched to a gene: 4. The CDR3 sequence is 17 residues long. The CDR3 protein is CATSRDVAGIAKNIQYF. Here the CDR3 DNA reads TGTGCCACCAGCAGAGACGTAGCGGGAATAGCCAAAAACATTCAGTACTTC. Full variable domain (missing parts from reference TRBV15 and TRBJ2-4): DAMVIQNPRYQVTQFGKPVTLSCSQTLNHNVMYWYQQKSSQAPKLLFHYYDKDFNNEADTPDNFQSRRPNTSFCFLDIRSPGLGDTAMYLCATSRDVAGIAKNIQYFGAGTRLSVL.

This clonotype was recorded a few times. The chain combines TRBV28 with TRBJ1-5, with D tentatively TRBD1 (5 bases). Germline V gives CDR1 MDHEN, CDR2 SYDVKM. V lost 11 bases and J lost 5, with 13 bases in between. CDR3 size: 12 residues. The CDR3: CAVDSWYQPQHF. CDR3 in DNA: TGTGCCGTCGACAGTTGGTATCAGCCCCAGCATTTT.

This clonotype was observed a handful of times. The chain recombines TRBV20-1 with TRBJ2-2, with TRBD2 matching over 7 bases. CDR3 length: 16 amino acids. Per the germline V gene, CDR1 is DFQATT and CDR2 is SNEGSKA (reference sequence). The V segment lost 7 bases and the J segment 0 bases; nucleotides outside the gene matches: 11. The CDR3 region is CSVPPSLAANTGELFF. CDR3 nucleotide sequence: TGCAGTGTACCACCCTCCCTAGCGGCGAACACCGGGGAGCTGTTTTTT.

This clonotype appeared a few times. The V gene is TRBV29-1, the J gene TRBJ1-1; no reliable D call. The V gene's germline CDR1 is SQVTM and CDR2 ANQGSEA. Trimming shortened V by 8 bases and J by 1 base, and 11 bases separated the two germline ends. The CDR3 has 12 amino acids. CDR3 residues: CSTRAQNTEAFF. CDR3 in DNA: TGCAGCACCCGAGCCCAGAACACTGAAGCTTTCTTT.

This clonotype was counted at least ten times. V is TRBV5-6 and J is TRBJ2-6, with D unclear. Germline lookup yields CDR1 SGHDT and CDR2 YYEEEE. This CDR3 is 13 amino acids long. The V end was cut by 2 bases, the J end by 8 bases, with 8 bases between. For the CDR3, the DNA is TGTGCCAGCAGCTTCACAGAAACCAACGTCCTGACTTTC. Residues: CASSFTETNVLTF.

The chain combines TRBV6-6 with TRBJ2-7; a possible D gene is TRBD2 (5 bases). Looked up from germline, CDR1 is MNHNY and CDR2 is SVGAGI (reference sequence). CDR3 size: 15 residues. Trimming removed 5 bases at V and 0 bases at J, with 14 bases between. The CDR3: CASSPTAGASYEQYF. The CDR3 coding sequence is TGTGCCAGCAGTCCCACTGCGGGCGCCTCCTACGAGCAGTACTTC.